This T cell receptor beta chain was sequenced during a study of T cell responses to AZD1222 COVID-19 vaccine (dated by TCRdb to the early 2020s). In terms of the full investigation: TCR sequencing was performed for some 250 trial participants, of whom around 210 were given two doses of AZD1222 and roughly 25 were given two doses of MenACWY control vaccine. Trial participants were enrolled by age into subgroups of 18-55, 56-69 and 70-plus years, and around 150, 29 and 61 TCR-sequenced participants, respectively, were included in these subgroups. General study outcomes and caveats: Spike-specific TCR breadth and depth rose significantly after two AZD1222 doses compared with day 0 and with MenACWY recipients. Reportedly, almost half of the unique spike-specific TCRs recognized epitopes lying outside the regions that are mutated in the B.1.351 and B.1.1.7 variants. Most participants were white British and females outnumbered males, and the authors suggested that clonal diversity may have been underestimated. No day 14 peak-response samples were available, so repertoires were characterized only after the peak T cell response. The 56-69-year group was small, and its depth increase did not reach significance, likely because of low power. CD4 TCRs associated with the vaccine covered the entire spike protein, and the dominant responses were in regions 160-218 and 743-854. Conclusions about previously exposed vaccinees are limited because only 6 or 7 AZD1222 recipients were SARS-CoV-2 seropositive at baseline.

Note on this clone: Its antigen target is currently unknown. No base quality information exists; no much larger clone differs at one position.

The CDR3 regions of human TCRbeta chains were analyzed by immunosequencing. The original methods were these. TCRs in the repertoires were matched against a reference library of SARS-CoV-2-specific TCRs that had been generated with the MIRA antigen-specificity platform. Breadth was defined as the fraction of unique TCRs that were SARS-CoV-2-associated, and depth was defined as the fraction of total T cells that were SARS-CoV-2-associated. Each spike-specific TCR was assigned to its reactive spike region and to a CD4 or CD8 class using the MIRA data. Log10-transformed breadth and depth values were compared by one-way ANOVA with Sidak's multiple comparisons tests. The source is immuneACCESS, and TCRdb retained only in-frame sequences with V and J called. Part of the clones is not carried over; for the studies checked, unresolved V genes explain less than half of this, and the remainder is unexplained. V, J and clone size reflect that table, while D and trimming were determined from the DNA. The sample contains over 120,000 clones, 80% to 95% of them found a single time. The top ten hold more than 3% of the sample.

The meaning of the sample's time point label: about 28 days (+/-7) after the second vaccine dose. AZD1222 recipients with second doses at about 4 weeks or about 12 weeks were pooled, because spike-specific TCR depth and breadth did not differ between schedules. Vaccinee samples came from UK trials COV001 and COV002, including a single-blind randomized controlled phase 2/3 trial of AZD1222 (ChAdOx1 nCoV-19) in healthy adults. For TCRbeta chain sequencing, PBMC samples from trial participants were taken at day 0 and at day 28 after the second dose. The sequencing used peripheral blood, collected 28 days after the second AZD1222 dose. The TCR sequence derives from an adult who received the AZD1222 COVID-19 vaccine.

The CDR3: CASSLILLGDYGYTF. The DNA sequence is given as TGTGCCAGCAGTTTAATACTCCTAGGGGACTATGGCTACACCTTC. The chain joins TRBV28 to TRBJ1-2; a tentative D call is TRBD1 (5 bases match). Taken from the germline V gene, the CDR1 and CDR2 loops are MDHEN and SYDVKM. The CDR3 runs 15 residues from the cysteine to the phenylalanine. The sequence is cut down to CDR3 DNA, 45 bases in frame from base 1. The junction shows trimming of 2 bases on V and 3 bases on J, plus 13 bases between the germline ends.